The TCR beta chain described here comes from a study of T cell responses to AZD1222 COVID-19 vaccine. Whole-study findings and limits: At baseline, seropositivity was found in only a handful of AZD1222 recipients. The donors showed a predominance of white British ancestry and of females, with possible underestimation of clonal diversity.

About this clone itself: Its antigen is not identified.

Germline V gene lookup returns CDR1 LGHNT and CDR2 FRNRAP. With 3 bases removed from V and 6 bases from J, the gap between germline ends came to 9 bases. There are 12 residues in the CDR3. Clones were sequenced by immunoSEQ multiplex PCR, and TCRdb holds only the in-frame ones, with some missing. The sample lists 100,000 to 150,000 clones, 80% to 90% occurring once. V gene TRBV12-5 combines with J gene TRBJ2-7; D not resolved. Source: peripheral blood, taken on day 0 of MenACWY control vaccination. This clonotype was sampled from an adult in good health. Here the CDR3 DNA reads TGTGCTAGTGGTTTTATGCGAGGCGAGCAGTACTTC. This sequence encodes CASGFMRGEQYF.